The 22 T cell receptor beta chains below were found in one sample sequenced in a study of CD4 and CD8 cells across lung adenocarcinoma regions. TCRdb reprocessed the PCR reads via MiXCR and lists one record per CDR3 protein. This table holds about 27,000 distinct CDR3 sequences, 50% to 55% found once. Material for sequencing was CD8+ T cells from the center of a lung tumor. These receptors were taken from a male donor with lung adenocarcinoma. The CD4 and CD8 labels of this study may be unreliable.

A note on this clonotype: Relative to the germline gene, one junction end is altered; a read error may explain this. CDR3 region: CATSGNTHTDMQYF. CDR3 DNA sequence: TGTGCCACCTCAGGGAACACACACACAGACATGCAGTATTTC. The chain recombines TRBV10-3 with TRBJ2-4; possibly TRBD1 for D (5 bases). The CDR3 has 14 amino acids. CDR1 is ENHRY, CDR2 SYGVKD, per germline.

Regarding this clonotype: The conserved final phenylalanine or tryptophan is absent from the CDR3, which likely points to a read error. Because the CDR3's place on the DNA is in doubt, the DNA is left out and the CDR3 is given as listed by TCRdb. The chain joins TRBV10-3 to TRBJ2-5; the table's D gene call, TRBD1, was not cross checked with the DNA. Germline V gene lookup returns CDR1 ENHRY and CDR2 SYGVKD. The CDR3 is 17 residues long, ends included. The CDR3 sequence is CAIRRPVLPRSTRSVEP.

The V and J genes are TRBV3-1 and TRBJ2-5, with D possibly being TRBD1 (5 bases). V lost 6 bases and J 5 bases, leaving 25 bases between the germline ends. This CDR3 has 17 amino acids. Germline V gene data show CDR1 as LGHDT and CDR2 as YNNKEL (reference sequence). The CDR3 sequence: CASSPIYYSGPRETQYF. As DNA, the CDR3 is TGTGCCAGCAGTCCTATTTACTATTCAGGGCCCCGGGAGACCCAGTACTTC.

The J gene is TRBJ2-3, the V gene TRBV7-8; D is perhaps TRBD2 (5 bases). CDR1 SGHVS and CDR2 FQNEAQ come from the germline V gene. V lost 4 bases, J lost 0 bases, and 8 bases lay in between. The length of the CDR3 is 14 residues. CDR3 sequence: CASSYSASTDTQYF. CDR3 sequence (DNA): TGTGCCAGCAGCTATAGCGCGAGCACAGATACGCAGTATTTT.

To note about this clonotype: Germline and junction disagree at one end, which may indicate a read error. This chain uses TRBV6-4 with TRBJ2-4; D might be TRBD1 or TRBD2, each matching 5 bases. Germline V gene sequence: CDR1 MRHNA, CDR2 SNTAGT. The CDR3 is 14 residues long. The CDR3 bases are TGTGGCAGCACGGGGCTGGGAGTCAAAAACATTCAGTATTTC. Its protein product is CGSTGLGVKNIQYF.

The V and J genes are TRBV6-5 and TRBJ2-1; TRBD2 matches at 13 bases. CDR1 is MNHEY, CDR2 SVGAGI, per germline. The CDR3 consists of 16 residues. Unmatched junction bases numbered 10, after V lost 4 bases and J lost 10 bases. The CDR3 nucleotides read TGTGCCAGCAGTTCCGGGACTAGCGGGACATTGGGGGAGCAGTTCTTC. Its translation is CASSSGTSGTLGEQFF.

The chain employs TRBV3-1 and TRBJ1-5, with D perhaps TRBD1 (5 bases). Germline CDR1 is LGHDT and CDR2 is YNNKEL (reference sequence). With 1 base removed from V and 4 bases from J, the gap between germline ends came to 8 bases. The CDR3 has 14 amino acids. CDR3 residues: CASSQGDLNQPQHF. The CDR3 bases are TGTGCCAGCAGCCAAGGGGACCTTAATCAGCCCCAGCATTTT.

This clonotype showed up just once. One end of the junction does not line up with germline, which may come from a read error. The chain joins TRBV25-1 to TRBJ2-4, with D possibly being TRBD1 or TRBD2 (5 bases each). The CDR3 extends over 14 amino acids. CDR1 MGHDK and CDR2 SYGVNS come from the germline V gene. DNA for the CDR3: TGTGCCAGCAGGGGGCCAGGAGGCAAAGACATTCAGTACTTC. Residues: CASRGPGGKDIQYF.

The J gene is TRBJ2-5, the V gene TRBV4-1; a possible D gene is TRBD1 (6 bases). Trimming took 9 bases from V and 8 from J, leaving 25 bases between them. This CDR3 has 15 residues. Germline CDR1 MGHRA, CDR2 YSYEKL. This CDR3 is CARGQGRRAPDTQYF. The CDR3 nucleotides read TGCGCCAGGGGCCAGGGGCGCCGGGCTCCAGATACCCAGTACTTC.

The sample holds a few counts of this clonotype. The chain recombines TRBV6-1 with TRBJ2-3; the match to TRBD2 covers 9 bases. This CDR3 is 15 amino acids long. Germline CDR1 MNHNS, CDR2 SASEGT. With V trimmed by 5 bases and J by 2 bases, 5 bases remained unmatched. The chain's CDR3 is CASSPLAGNTDTQYF. CDR3 DNA sequence: TGTGCCAGCAGTCCCCTAGCGGGGAACACAGATACGCAGTATTTT.

This sequence joins TRBV4-2 and TRBJ2-3; TRBD2 matches 8 bases. V shed 0 bases, J shed 4 bases, and the junction held 12 bases outside the gene matches. The germline CDR1 and CDR2 sequences are LGHNA and YNFKEQ. The CDR3 runs 18 residues. The CDR3 bases are TGTGCCAGCAGCCAAGAGGGGGGAGGGGCGGGAGGCCCAGATACGCAGTATTTT. Translation: CASSQEGGGAGGPDTQYF.

Concerning this clonotype: One end of the junction does not line up with germline, which may come from a read error. The chain has TRBV20-1 and TRBJ2-5, with TRBD2 identical over 7 bases. CDR3 length: 19 amino acids. Per germline, CDR1 DFQATT and CDR2 SNEGSKA (reference sequence). Written as DNA, the CDR3 is TGCAGTGCTAGAGATTGGGGGGGGATCAGCGGGCTAGACCAAGACACCCAGTACTTC. This gives the protein CSARDWGGISGLDQDTQYF.

This clonotype was counted between two and nine times. The rearrangement links TRBV7-6 to TRBJ2-1; 7 nucleotides align to TRBD2. The junction had 3 bases not matched to a gene; V was cut back by 5 bases and J by 5 bases. Germline CDR1 reads SGHVS; CDR2 reads FNYEAQ. The CDR3 sequence is 13 residues long. The CDR3 here is CASSHGTNNEQFF. Written as DNA, the CDR3 is TGTGCCAGCAGCCACGGGACTAACAATGAGCAGTTCTTC.

The chain recombines TRBV30 with TRBJ2-1; 11 nucleotides agree with TRBD2. CDR3 length equals 17 residues. J was trimmed by 6 bases and V by 3 bases; bases with no gene match: 13. In germline, CDR1 is GTSNPN, CDR2 SVGIG (reference sequence). In DNA form, the CDR3 reads TGTGCCTGGAGAGGCCGGGGTAGCGGGAGGGCCTTCAATGAGCAGTTCTTC. Translation: CAWRGRGSGRAFNEQFF.

This clonotype was recorded only once. The junction departs from the called germline gene at one end, perhaps through a read error. The chain uses TRBV6-4 and TRBJ2-3; D might be TRBD1 (5 bases). The V gene's germline CDR1 is MRHNA and CDR2 SNTAGT. This CDR3 region has 14 residues. CDR3 sequence reads: CASSEQGFPDTQYF. In DNA, the CDR3 is TGTGCCAGCAGTGAGCAGGGATTCCCAGATACGCAGTATTTC.

The rearrangement links TRBV30 to TRBJ2-2; a weak D match, TRBD1 (6 bases). Germline V gene lookup returns CDR1 GTSNPN and CDR2 SVGIG (reference sequence). CDR3 size: 16 residues. The germline V and J ends were trimmed by 0 bases and 2 bases, with 13 bases remaining between them. The DNA for the CDR3 is TGTGCCTGGAGTGTAATGGGCAGGGGAAACACCGGGGAGCTGTTTTTT. As protein: CAWSVMGRGNTGELFF.

This chain joins TRBV11-2 and TRBJ2-1, with 7 bases that match TRBD1. CDR1 is SGHAT and CDR2 is FQNNGV in the germline V gene. J gave up 4 bases and V 5 bases, and 11 bases lay outside the gene matches. This CDR3 comprises 16 residues. The CDR3 DNA is TGTGCCAGCAGCCCAGGGGGACCGATTAAGTACAATGAGCAGTTCTTC. Translating it yields CASSPGGPIKYNEQFF.

This clonotype has only a few counts. Given a much more abundant clone one base away, this may be a read error. This chain links TRBV7-2 with TRBJ2-1; possibly TRBD2 for D (6 bases). Germline assignment: CDR1 SGHTA and CDR2 FQGNSA. CDR3 size: 14 residues. The V end was cut by 1 base, the J end by 10 bases, with 14 bases between. This CDR3 is CASSLDGGRREQFF. The CDR3 DNA reads as TGTGCCAGCAGCTTAGATGGAGGGCGGAGGGAGCAGTTCTTC.

Regarding this clonotype: Compared with germline, one end of the junction differs, possibly owing to a read error. The V call is TRBV10-3, the J call TRBJ2-5; maybe TRBD1 (5 bases). Germline assignment: CDR1 ENHRY and CDR2 SYGVKD. CDR3 length: 11 residues. The CDR3 DNA reads as TGTGGGGGCGGTGTCCCAGAGACCCAGTATTTC. The encoded protein is CGGGVPETQYF.

CDR3 in amino acids: CASSDLAGGVNEQFF. CDR3 bases: TGTGCCAGCAGTGACCTAGCGGGAGGGGTTAATGAGCAGTTCTTC. The rearrangement links TRBV6-4 to TRBJ2-1; 12 bases agree with TRBD2. The V segment lost 2 bases and the J segment 7 bases; nucleotides outside the gene matches: 3. The V gene's germline CDR1 is MRHNA and CDR2 SNTAGT. This CDR3 is 15 amino acids long.

At least ten counts were recorded for this clonotype. In nucleotides, the CDR3 is TGCGCCAGCAGCTTGATGTTCGGCAACACCGGGGAGCTGTTTTTT. Translated: CASSLMFGNTGELFF. V usage is TRBV5-1 and J usage is TRBJ2-2; D not resolved. Germline CDR1 reads SGHRS; CDR2 reads YFSETQ. V shed 1 base and J shed 2 bases, with 9 bases lying between them. The CDR3 length is 15 residues.

This clonotype came up a few times. This chain links TRBV27 with TRBJ2-5; possibly TRBD1 for D (6 bases). Germline CDR1 MNHEY, CDR2 SMNVEV (reference sequence). V lost 2 bases and J lost 5, with 15 bases in between. The CDR3 has 15 amino acids. Written as DNA, the CDR3 is TGTGCCAGCAGTTTAACCGGACAGCCCCCGGAGACCCAGTACTTC. Translation gives CASSLTGQPPETQYF.